The text below deals with one T cell receptor beta chain. The antigen remains unidentified. This entry is derived from a study of CD8 T cells in ankylosing spondylitis. Study findings and constraints: Disease-linked clones proved CD8+ and comparatively uncommon in peripheral blood.

TCRdb passed the 5' RACE reads through MiXCR, listing each CDR3 protein once. The sample lists 200,000 to 300,000 distinct CDR3 sequences; roughly a third were seen once. The source material was blood, either unsorted or a sorted T cell fraction (not recorded which). The origin of this receptor is a male donor with ankylosing spondylitis or in good health (not recorded which).

CDR3 protein: CSASTNYEQYF. CDR3 DNA sequence: TGCAGTGCTAGTACTAACTACGAGCAGTACTTC. The rearrangement uses TRBV20-1 and TRBJ2-7; no clear D gene. From germline, CDR1 is DFQATT and CDR2 SNEGSKA (reference sequence). V lost 3 bases to trimming and J lost 3 bases, with 6 bases between them. The CDR3 is made up of 11 amino acids.